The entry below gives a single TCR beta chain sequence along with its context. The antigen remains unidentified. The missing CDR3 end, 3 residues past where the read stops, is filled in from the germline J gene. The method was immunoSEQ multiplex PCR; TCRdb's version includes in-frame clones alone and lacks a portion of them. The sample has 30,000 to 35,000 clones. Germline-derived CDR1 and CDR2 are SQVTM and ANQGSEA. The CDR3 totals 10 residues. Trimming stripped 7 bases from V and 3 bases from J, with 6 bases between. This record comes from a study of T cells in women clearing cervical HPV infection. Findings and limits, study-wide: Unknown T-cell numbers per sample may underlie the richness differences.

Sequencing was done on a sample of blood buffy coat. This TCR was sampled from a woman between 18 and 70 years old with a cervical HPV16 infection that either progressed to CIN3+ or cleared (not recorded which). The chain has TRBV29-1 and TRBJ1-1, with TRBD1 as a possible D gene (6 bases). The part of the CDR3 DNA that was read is TGCAGCGGGGGGCACACTGAA. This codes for CSGGHTE. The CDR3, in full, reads CSGGHTEAFF. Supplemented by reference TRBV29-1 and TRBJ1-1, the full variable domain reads SAVISQKPSRDICQRGTSLTIQCQVDSQVTMMFWYRQQPGQSLTLIATANQGSEATYESGFVIDKFPISRPNLTFSTLTVSNMSPEDSSIYLCSGGHTEAFFGQGTRLTVV.